The present entry profiles one T cell receptor (beta chain) with its context. With 0 bases removed from V and 1 base from J, the gap between germline ends came to 19 bases. Germline lookup yields CDR1 ENHRY and CDR2 SYGVKD. The length of the CDR3 is 18 residues. Primers for the PCR totalled 60 Vbeta and 13 Jbeta. Clones were read by immunoSEQ multiplex PCR, and TCRdb kept only the in-frame ones, dropping some. In the table there are approximately 130,000 clones, 70% to 85% of which are singletons. This specimen belongs to a study of cytomegalovirus exposure and HLA in healthy donors. The chain couples TRBV10-3 to TRBJ2-7; TRBD1 might be the D (6 bases). This clonotype was sampled from a boy aged 5-17 years in good health and CMV-seronegative. Sample: PBMCs. The CDR3, as DNA: TGTGCCATCAGTGAGTCGGGTACCACAGGGCTGGGGTCCTACGAGCAGTACTTC. It is translated as CAISESGTTGLGSYEQYF.